Sequencing of this TCR beta chain was carried out in a study of T cell responses to AZD1222 COVID-19 vaccine. General study findings and limits: Spike-specific TCR breadth and depth were elevated following two AZD1222 doses. Without day 14 samples, only post-peak T cell repertoires were studied.

The method was immunoSEQ multiplex PCR; TCRdb's version includes in-frame clones alone and lacks a portion of them. The sample gives some 150,000 clones, 70% to 90% of which show up once; roughly 3.8% is in the top ten. This clone was picked up one time. The antigen remains undetermined. The TCR comes from an adult in good health. The starting material was peripheral blood, obtained on day 0 of AZD1222 vaccination.

CDR3 sequence reads: CASSLLRPEPQHF. The CDR3 DNA is TGTGCCAGCAGTTTGCTCCGACCCGAGCCCCAGCATTTT. This chain links TRBV28 with TRBJ1-5; the D is unclear. V lost 3 bases and J lost 8, with 11 bases in between. CDR1 and CDR2 from the germline V gene are MDHEN and SYDVKM. The CDR3 is 13 residues long. The full variable domain, its missing parts supplied by reference TRBV28 and TRBJ1-5, is DVKVTQSSRYLVKRTGEKVFLECVQDMDHENMFWYRQDPGLGLRLIYFSYDVKMKEKGDIPEGYSVSREKKERFSLILESASTNQTSMYLCASSLLRPEPQHFGDGTRLSIL.